Below are 2 T cell receptor beta chains sequenced from a single sample in a study of blood T cell repertoires in COVID-19. Some clones are missing from TCRdb's copy, which holds only in-frame ones; the method was immunoSEQ multiplex PCR. The sample has 300,000 or so clones, approximately 90% seen once; the top ten hold over 2%. Material: peripheral blood. These receptors came from a woman in her twenties or thirties with COVID-19, enrolled during active disease.

The CDR3 DNA reads TGTGCCATCAGTGAGTCGGGGGGGCCGAACGCTGGAAACACCATATATTTT. This translates into CAISESGGPNAGNTIYF. The V gene is TRBV10-3, the J gene TRBJ1-3; D may be TRBD1 (6 bases). The V end was cut by 0 bases, the J end by 2 bases, with 14 bases between. The CDR3 is 17 amino acids. CDR1 is ENHRY, CDR2 SYGVKD, per germline.

The chain joins TRBV20-1 to TRBJ2-7; TRBD2 matches 9 bases. This CDR3 is 16 amino acids long. Germline CDR1 reads DFQATT; CDR2 reads SNEGSKA (reference sequence). V shed 3 bases and J 7 bases; nucleotides not matched to a gene: 16. CDR3 region: CSASVIGLAGLGEQYF. CDR3 in DNA: TGCAGTGCTAGTGTTATAGGGCTAGCGGGACTTGGAGAGCAGTACTTC.